This T cell receptor beta chain was documented in a study of Ad26.COV2.S vaccination and SARS-CoV-2 variants. Study-wide results and caveats: Recipients given vaccine exceeded placebo recipients in spike-specific TCR breadth. In vaccinated individuals, spike-specific CD8+ and CD4+ T cell responses reportedly displayed substantial breadth. Total T cell responses were possibly underestimated by TCR breadth and depth analyses.

As to treatment: about 20 received Ad26.COV2.S at low or high dose, single or two shots; about 5 received placebo; per-sample allocation not given. Vaccine and placebo recipients were sampled on day 63 after the first injection. SARS-CoV-2 spike from the Wuhan strain was encoded by the vaccine, an Ad26 vector. The table came from immunoSEQ multiplex PCR; TCRdb's copy has only in-frame clones and leaves some out. Among about 320,000 clones, around four fifths were seen once, and the ten largest hold 2.1%. In the case of this clone: Its antigen is as yet unknown.

CDR1 is LGHNA, CDR2 YNFKEQ, per germline. The CDR3 has 17 amino acids. V shed 0 bases, J shed 7 bases, and the junction held 14 bases outside the gene matches. The chain combines TRBV4-2 with TRBJ1-2; 7 positions match TRBD1. This specimen consisted of peripheral blood, obtained in a trial of Ad26.COV2.S vaccine versus placebo. This sequence was found in a person aged 18 to 59 who received the Ad26.COV2.S COVID-19 vaccine or a placebo. The CDR3: CASSQDIGGTGVGGYTF. CDR3 in DNA: TGTGCCAGCAGCCAAGATATAGGGGGAACAGGGGTAGGTGGCTACACCTTC.